This TCR beta chain stems from a study of blood T cells in healthy people across ages. Those donating, healthy Caucasian individuals from Russia, were aged about 6 to 95. Peripheral blood from each donor was collected in a volume of approximately 10 milliliters. At least 7 million PBMCs were isolated per sample. As for this clonotype: Its specificity is not known.

CDR1 is SEHNR and CDR2 is FQNEAQ in the germline V gene (reference sequence). The CDR3 loop spans 15 amino acids. J gave up 3 bases and V 5 bases, and 8 bases lay outside the gene matches. Findings of the study overall: The CMV status of each donor remained undetermined, and this could have confounded shifts in expanded clonotypes.

A second PCR, run for roughly 6 to 11 cycles, used a sample-barcoded 5' primer plus a J-beta primer mix. MiXCR, run by TCRdb on the 5' RACE reads, gives a single entry per CDR3 protein. The profile shows roughly 1.5 million distinct CDR3 sequences, 35% to 45% of them singletons. The chain recombines TRBV7-9 with TRBJ2-3; 7 bases are a match to TRBD1. Specimen: blood. This receptor was identified in a woman in her late teens or twenties in good health. CDR3 amino acids: CASSLGGPWTDTQYF. The DNA for the CDR3 is TGTGCCAGCAGCCTAGGGGGCCCTTGGACAGATACGCAGTATTTT.